This TCR beta chain was sequenced during a study of T cells in Graves' hyperthyroidism and ophthalmopathy. Amplified TCR beta CDR3 regions came from RNA transcripts. The HTBI set primed first-round TCR CDR3 RT-PCR. One entry per CDR3 protein, called by TCRdb with MiXCR from the multiplex PCR reads. The data show over 250,000 distinct CDR3 sequences, 25% to 30% seen once. Study findings and constraints: In the blood, most expanded thyroid clonotypes above 0.001 appeared as well.

Concerning this clonotype: The antigen is not known.

Germline-derived CDR1 and CDR2 are MNHNS and SASEGT. This CDR3 is 15 amino acids long. V was cut by 2 bases and J by 5 bases, with 16 bases left in between. The hyperthyroidism was newly diagnosed and had lasted under 2 months; the patients were aged 18 to 65. The chain links TRBV6-1 to TRBJ2-7, with D tentatively TRBD1 or TRBD2 (5 bases each). What was sequenced was blood. This sequence originates from a man between 35 and 55 years old with Graves' hyperthyroidism that later progressed to Graves' ophthalmopathy. In DNA form, the CDR3 reads TGTGCCAGCAGTGAATTACCGACCAGGGACCACGAGCAGTACTTC. This codes for CASSELPTRDHEQYF.